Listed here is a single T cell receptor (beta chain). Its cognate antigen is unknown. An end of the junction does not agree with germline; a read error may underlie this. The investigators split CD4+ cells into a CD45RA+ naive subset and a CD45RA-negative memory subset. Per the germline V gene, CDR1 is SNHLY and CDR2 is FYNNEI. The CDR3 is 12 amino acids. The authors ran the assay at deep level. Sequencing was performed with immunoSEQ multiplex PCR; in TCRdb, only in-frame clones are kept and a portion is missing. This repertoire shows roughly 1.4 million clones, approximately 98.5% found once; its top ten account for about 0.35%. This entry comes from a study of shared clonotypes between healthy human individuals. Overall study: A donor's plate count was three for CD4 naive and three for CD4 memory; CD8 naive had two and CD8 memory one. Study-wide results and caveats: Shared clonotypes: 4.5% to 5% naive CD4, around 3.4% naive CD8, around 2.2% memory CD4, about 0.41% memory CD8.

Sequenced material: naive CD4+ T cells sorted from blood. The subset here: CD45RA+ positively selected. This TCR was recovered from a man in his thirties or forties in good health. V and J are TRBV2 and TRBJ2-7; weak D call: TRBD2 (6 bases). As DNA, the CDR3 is TGTGCCAGCAGTGGAAATCGAGGCAGGGAGGACTTC. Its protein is CASSGNRGREDF.